This note documents a single T cell receptor (beta chain) sequence. The antigen is unknown. Produced via immunoSEQ multiplex PCR; TCRdb's table is partial and in-frame only. Among 74,000 or so clones, 75% to 85% were seen once, and the ten largest hold about 12%. V gave up 4 bases and J gave up 9 bases, with 10 bases separating them. The CDR3 totals 12 residues. The data originate from a study of vaccination effects on CD4 cells after COVID-19. Overall study context: Each participant received a vaccine that was either BNT162b2 or mRNA-1273, given as two doses. Study-wide results and limits: Convalescent patients in the study were few, and early post-infection timepoints were absent. Clones induced by infection and by vaccine showed marked clonal contraction late after vaccination.

After expansion with viral peptide pools in the ViraFEST assay, antigen-specific CD4+ T cells were sequenced. Cells that had been cultured for 10 days were the source of isolated CD4+ T cells. Each vaccine recipient was nucleocapsid antibody negative and had no prior SARS-CoV-2 infection. The authors exchanged half the medium for IL-2 medium on days 3 and 7. The chain carries TRBV12-3 or TRBV12-4 and TRBJ1-5; D may be TRBD1 (6 bases). The sequence came from a human donor who received a COVID-19 vaccine. This material consisted of CD4+ T cells from PBMCs cultured with SARS-CoV-2 spike peptides, taken before COVID-19 vaccination. CDR3 nucleotide sequence: TGTGCCAGCAGTTCCCGGGGGCGGCCCCAGCATTTT. Protein sequence: CASSSRGRPQHF.